This note documents a single TCR beta chain sequence. What this receptor recognizes is not known. One end of the junction is discordant with germline, which a read error may explain. Other nucleotide sequences in the sample specify the same CDR3. The library was made by PCR. Sequencing was performed on an Illumina HiSeq 4000. The TCR beta-chain CDR3 region of each patient was profiled by high-throughput sequencing. Regarding the original processing steps: A classifier to discriminate distant-metastatic papillary thyroid cancer patients was built from CDR3 differences across clinicopathological groups. Repertoire diversity was assessed with the Shannon index, and tumor-blood repertoire similarity with the Morisita-Horn index. In TCRdb, the public reads were trimmed at Q25 with fastp and aligned with MiXCR, with productive beta chains retained. The V and J calls, along with clone size, are taken from TCRdb and not from the paper's own processing. The sample table records 65,000 to 70,000 clones; 14% of these occur just once. The ten most abundant clones make up more than 6.5% of the sample.

The sample comes from a study of metastatic and nonmetastatic thyroid tumors (TCRdb year 2020). Study-wide context: Repertoires from peripheral blood and from tumor or nodule tissue samples of malignant and benign thyroid patients were compared. General study outcomes and caveats: In both blood and tumor samples, TCR beta diversity was reported to be significantly higher in malignant tumors than in benign nodules.

None of the patients had been given any treatment before thyroid surgery. The study retrospectively analysed patient clinical samples collected from the early 2010s to the late 2010s using T-cell receptor beta sequencing. Reading the germline V gene gives CDR1 KGHSH and CDR2 LQKENI. The CDR3 goes from the cysteine to the phenylalanine over 15 residues. Of the read, only the CDR3 DNA is kept; its 45 bases are in frame from base 1. This receptor was obtained from a male donor with papillary thyroid cancer or a benign thyroid nodule (not recorded which). Some clones in this sample may be carry-over from other donors' samples. The sample was blood. This chain joins TRBV18 to TRBJ1-6; confidence is insufficient to name the D gene. The DNA sequence is as follows: TGTGCCAGCTCACCACGCGGTACAACGAATTCACCTCTCCACTTT. Its protein is CASSPRGTTNSPLHF.